The 21 T cell receptor beta chains reported below all come from one sample, sequenced in a study of human T cells and chemical hapten exposure. Documented time point: patch test 2, 6 weeks after DPC sensitization. Regarding treatment: therapeutic diphenylcyclopropenone sensitization with weekly scalp DPC. MiXCR, applied by TCRdb to the RACE reads, yields one record per CDR3 protein. In the table there are 84,000 or so distinct CDR3 sequences, more than 8.5% of which are singletons. Source: whole blood, taken in connection with sensitization to the hapten diphenylcyclopropenone (DPC). The source of these receptors is a woman aged 25 to 39 with alopecia areata. Some clones in this sample may be carry-over from other donors' samples.

The table lists this clonotype with many counts. The rearrangement uses TRBV11-3 and TRBJ2-3; D is ambiguous. The CDR3 runs 15 residues. Looked up from germline, CDR1 is SGHNT and CDR2 is YENEEA. V lost 1 base to trimming and J lost 1 base, with 9 bases between them. The CDR3 sequence is CASSLVVGGTDTQYF. Here the CDR3 DNA reads TGTGCCAGCAGCTTAGTGGTGGGTGGCACAGATACGCAGTATTTT.

This chain links TRBV28 with TRBJ1-5; D is undetermined. The CDR3 runs to 15 residues. V was cut by 4 bases and J by 2 bases, with 12 bases left in between. Per the germline V gene, CDR1 is MDHEN and CDR2 is SYDVKM. The chain's CDR3 is CASSSWQLGNQPQHF. The CDR3 nucleotides are TGTGCCAGCAGTTCTTGGCAGCTCGGCAATCAGCCCCAGCATTTT.

This clonotype was seen only a few times. The rearrangement uses TRBV29-1 and TRBJ1-2, with a tentative D call TRBD1 (5 bases). The CDR3 consists of 13 residues. V was clipped by 4 bases and J by 8 bases, with 17 bases between them. The germline V gene has CDR1 SQVTM and CDR2 ANQGSEA. CDR3 protein: CSVVLSGRWGYTF. The CDR3 DNA reads as TGCAGCGTTGTCCTTTCAGGGCGATGGGGCTACACCTTC.

The rearrangement uses TRBV30 and TRBJ2-7, with unresolved D. V lost 0 bases to trimming and J lost 3 bases, with 3 bases between them. The CDR3 extends over 11 amino acids. CDR1 is GTSNPN and CDR2 is SVGIG in the germline V gene (reference sequence). CDR3 nucleotide sequence: TGTGCCTGGAGTGTAATCTACGAGCAGTACTTC. This sequence encodes CAWSVIYEQYF.

This clonotype was recorded many times. This chain uses TRBV4-2 with TRBJ1-2, with TRBD1 matching 8 bases. The CDR3 totals 16 residues. The germline V gene has CDR1 LGHNA and CDR2 YNFKEQ. Trimming cost V 1 base and J 2 bases; bases outside gene matches: 6. The CDR3 loop reads CASSQAGQGANYGYTF. The CDR3 nucleotides are TGTGCCAGCAGCCAAGCTGGACAGGGCGCAAACTATGGCTACACCTTC.

This clonotype was found many times. V usage is TRBV29-1 and J usage is TRBJ2-1, with 9 bases lining up with TRBD1. Germline-derived CDR1 and CDR2 are SQVTM and ANQGSEA. This CDR3 has 13 amino acids. J gave up 5 bases and V 7 bases, and 6 bases lay outside the gene matches. CDR3: CSGGTGLNNEQFF. In DNA form, the CDR3 reads TGCAGCGGGGGGACAGGGTTAAACAATGAGCAGTTCTTC.

This clonotype has a count of ten or more. CDR3 in amino acids: CATGPLGGSNEQYF. The CDR3 region has the DNA TGTGCCACAGGGCCCCTCGGCGGGAGTAACGAGCAGTACTTC. The chain has TRBV6-5 and TRBJ2-7; 7 nucleotides align to TRBD2. With V trimmed by 10 bases and J by 5 bases, 14 bases remained unmatched. CDR3 length: 14 amino acids. Germline assignment: CDR1 MNHEY and CDR2 SVGAGI.

This clonotype was counted ten times or more. The gene calls are TRBV18 and TRBJ2-7; 8 bases match TRBD1. Germline assignment: CDR1 KGHSH and CDR2 LQKENI. The V gene end was trimmed by 3 bases and the J gene end by 2 bases; junction bases not matched to a gene: 3. The CDR3 is made up of 14 amino acids. For the CDR3, the DNA is TGTGCCAGCTCACCGCCGGGACAGGCCTACGAGCAGTACTTC. Translation: CASSPPGQAYEQYF.

This clonotype has at least ten counts. The J gene is TRBJ2-2, the V gene TRBV10-3; possible D gene TRBD2, 5 bases. Trimming cost V 7 bases and J 7 bases, with 13 bases left between them. Germline V lookup: CDR1 ENHRY, CDR2 SYGVKD. The CDR3 is 13 residues long. This CDR3 is CAIKKDLGGELFF. In nucleotides, the CDR3 is TGTGCCATCAAGAAGGACTTGGGCGGGGAGCTGTTTTTT.

This clonotype was observed at least ten times. The rearrangement joins TRBV30 to TRBJ2-7; 7 bases agree with TRBD1. V gave up 2 bases and J gave up 6 bases; unmatched junction bases: 7. Germline V gives CDR1 GTSNPN, CDR2 SVGIG (reference sequence). The CDR3 contains 13 residues. Here the CDR3 DNA reads TGTGCCTGGAGTTCTACAGGGGCGGGCGAGCAGTACTTC. Translation gives CAWSSTGAGEQYF.

In this sample, this clonotype turned up many times. The rearrangement uses TRBV20-1 and TRBJ2-7; the D gene is possibly TRBD1 (6 bases). The CDR3 has 15 residues. V lost 0 bases and J lost 4, with 16 bases in between. Germline CDR1 DFQATT, CDR2 SNEGSKA (reference sequence). The CDR3 protein is CSAREPGHLEYEQYF. The CDR3 DNA is TGCAGTGCTAGAGAACCGGGACATTTAGAGTACGAGCAGTACTTC.

This clonotype has a count of ten or more. The chain is built from TRBV28 and TRBJ2-2; a possible D gene is TRBD1 (5 bases). This CDR3 has 15 residues. The germline CDR1 and CDR2 sequences are MDHEN and SYDVKM. Trimming cost V 3 bases and J 5 bases, with 13 bases left between them. This CDR3 reads CASSLFRAGTGELFF. The CDR3 nucleotides read TGTGCCAGCAGTTTGTTCAGGGCTGGTACCGGGGAGCTGTTTTTT. Based on the CDR3 plus reference TRBV28 and TRBJ2-2, the full variable domain is DVKVTQSSRYLVKRTGEKVFLECVQDMDHENMFWYRQDPGLGLRLIYFSYDVKMKEKGDIPEGYSVSREKKERFSLILESASTNQTSMYLCASSLFRAGTGELFFGEGSRLTVL.

This clonotype was observed many times. This chain connects TRBV28 to TRBJ1-5; the match to TRBD1 covers 9 bases. The CDR3 extends over 14 amino acids. Germline CDR1 and CDR2: MDHEN and SYDVKM. V shed 6 bases and J 7 bases; nucleotides not matched to a gene: 7. CDR3 bases: TGTGCCAGCAGCTGGGACAGGGAATTACAGCCCCAGCATTTT. Protein sequence: CASSWDRELQPQHF. The entire variable domain, with the rest obtained from reference TRBV28 and TRBJ1-5, is as follows: DVKVTQSSRYLVKRTGEKVFLECVQDMDHENMFWYRQDPGLGLRLIYFSYDVKMKEKGDIPEGYSVSREKKERFSLILESASTNQTSMYLCASSWDRELQPQHFGDGTRLSIL.

This clonotype was counted at least ten times. This chain uses TRBV28 with TRBJ1-3; D uncertain. The V gene's germline CDR1 is MDHEN and CDR2 SYDVKM. Trimming took 5 bases from V and 0 from J, leaving 8 bases between them. The CDR3 length is 14 residues. CDR3 DNA: TGTGCCAGCAGTCGGACTGGCTCTGGAAACACCATATATTTT. Translated, it gives CASSRTGSGNTIYF. The full variable domain, its missing parts supplied by reference TRBV28 and TRBJ1-3, is DVKVTQSSRYLVKRTGEKVFLECVQDMDHENMFWYRQDPGLGLRLIYFSYDVKMKEKGDIPEGYSVSREKKERFSLILESASTNQTSMYLCASSRTGSGNTIYFGEGSWLTVV.

This clonotype appeared many times. The genes are TRBV25-1 and TRBJ1-6; D is ambiguous. This CDR3 region has 14 residues. The germline gives CDR1 MGHDK, CDR2 SYGVNS. Trimming cost V 7 bases and J 5 bases, with 12 bases left between them. DNA for the CDR3: TGTGCCAGCACATTGGGATCCGATAATTCACCCCTCCACTTT. Its protein product is CASTLGSDNSPLHF. Filled out from reference TRBV25-1 and TRBJ1-6, the complete variable domain reads EADIYQTPRYLVIGTGKKITLECSQTMGHDKMYWYQQDPGMELHLIHYSYGVNSTEKGDLSSESTVSRIRTEHFPLTLESARPSHTSQYLCASTLGSDNSPLHFGNGTRLTVT.

This clonotype turned up a few times. This could be a read error, since a much larger clone is one nucleotide away. V and J are TRBV7-2 and TRBJ1-3; the D is unclear. Germline CDR1 SGHTA, CDR2 FQGNSA. The CDR3 spans 13 residues. CDR3 residues: CVSSPSAGNTIYF. CDR3 nucleotide sequence: TGTGTCAGCAGCCCCAGCGCCGGAAACACCATATATTTT.

The rearrangement uses TRBV3-1 and TRBJ2-1; TRBD2 matches at 7 bases. With 0 bases clipped from V and 7 bases from J, the junction kept 12 bases outside the gene matches. Per germline, CDR1 LGHDT and CDR2 YNNKEL (reference sequence). This CDR3 has 17 amino acids. CDR3 sequence reads: CASSQDWLSGIRNEQFF. CDR3 coding DNA: TGTGCCAGCAGCCAAGATTGGTTAAGCGGGATTCGGAATGAGCAGTTCTTC.

In this sample, this clonotype turned up many times. The chain carries TRBV5-1 and TRBJ2-7, with TRBD1 as a possible D gene (6 bases). The CDR3 contains 13 residues. Germline assignment: CDR1 SGHRS and CDR2 YFSETQ. Trimming pared 0 bases from V and 2 bases from J, leaving 6 bases between. Here the CDR3 reads CASSLEGAYEQYF. Here the CDR3 DNA reads TGCGCCAGCAGCTTGGAGGGGGCCTACGAGCAGTACTTC.

The gene calls are TRBV28 and TRBJ1-2, with 10 bases identical to TRBD1. Germline CDR1 and CDR2: MDHEN and SYDVKM. CDR3 length: 16 residues. The junction had 7 bases not matched to a gene; V was cut back by 5 bases and J by 1 base. CDR3 sequence (DNA): TGTGCCAGCAGTGCAACGTGGGACAGGGGTAACTATGGCTACACCTTC. Translation: CASSATWDRGNYGYTF.

This clonotype was seen ten or more times. The rearrangement joins TRBV6-5 to TRBJ1-2, with 7 bases that match TRBD1. CDR1 is MNHEY, CDR2 SVGAGI, per germline. V lost 2 bases and J lost 2; bases outside the gene matches: 2. The CDR3 contains 14 residues. CDR3 bases: TGTGCCAGCAGTTACGGGACAGCGAACTATGGCTACACCTTC. This sequence encodes CASSYGTANYGYTF.

This clonotype was observed a handful of times. The chain joins TRBV6-2 or TRBV6-3 to TRBJ1-3, with a tentative D call TRBD1 (6 bases). The CDR3 covers 15 residues. Looked up from germline, CDR1 is MNHEY and CDR2 is SVGEGT. The V end was cut by 8 bases, the J end by 0 bases, with 14 bases between. Here the CDR3 reads CASSRTVLSGNTIYF. The DNA of the CDR3 is TGTGCCAGCTCTCGGACAGTCCTCTCTGGAAACACCATATATTTT.